Listed below are T cell receptor beta chains from one sample, sequenced in a study of cytomegalovirus exposure and HLA in healthy donors. Clones were read by immunoSEQ multiplex PCR, and TCRdb kept only the in-frame ones, dropping some. The data hold 130,000 to 150,000 clones, with around 79% observed a single time. Sequencing was performed on PBMCs. The receptors stem from a male donor in good health and CMV-seronegative. Both conserved end residues are part of each CDR3. A D gene is named only where the DNA matches it firmly. Some rows mark clone size as missing; the rest say once, few, many or name a class of expanded clone.

V	size	D	J	DNA	CDR3
TRBV18	-	-	TRBJ2-5	TGTGCCAGCTCACCCCTCTCGCGGTCAGAGACCCAAGAGACCCAGTACTTC	CASSPLSRSETQETQYF
TRBV7-9	-	-	TRBJ1-2	TGTGCCAGCAGCTTCGGGGAGCCTAACTATGGCTACACCTTC	CASSFGEPNYGYTF
TRBV10-3	-	TRBD2	TRBJ2-7	TGTGCCATCACCGAGCGGGGGTTGGGGGAGCAGTACTTC	CAITERGLGEQYF
TRBV7-9	few	-	TRBJ1-1	TGTGCCAGCAGCTTTCCCAGACAGAACACTGAAGCTTTCTTT	CASSFPRQNTEAFF
TRBV6-6	-	-	TRBJ2-5	TGTGCCAGCAGGCAGGGTAACCAAGAGACCCAGTACTTC	CASRQGNQETQYF
TRBV7-6	-	-	TRBJ2-1	TGTGCCAGCAGCTTAGGAAAGACTAGTGGCAATGAGCAGTTCTTC	CASSLGKTSGNEQFF
TRBV5-5	once	TRBD2	TRBJ2-1	TGTGCCAGCAGCCAAAGACTAGCGGGGCCATACAATGAGCAGTTCTTC	CASSQRLAGPYNEQFF
TRBV10-1	-	-	TRBJ2-4	TGCGCCAGCATTTTTATCCAGTCGTACTTAATTGAGGACTTC	CASIFIQSYLIEDF
TRBV7-2	-	-	TRBJ1-2	TGTGCCAGCAGCCTCCGTCGAAATAGCCTTAACTATGGCTACACCTTC	CASSLRRNSLNYGYTF
TRBV7-2	-	TRBD2	TRBJ2-7	TGTGCCAGCAGCGAATGGTCTAGCGGGAGCTCCTACGAGCAGTACTTC	CASSEWSSGSSYEQYF
TRBV6-5	-	TRBD2	TRBJ2-7	TGTGCCAGTGGCCGGGGGGGCCTCTCCCTCCCCGAGCAGTACTTC	CASGRGGLSLPEQYF
TRBV9	-	TRBD2	TRBJ2-1	TGTGCCAGCAGCGCTTTTGGGACTAGCGGGAGAAACAATGAGCAGTTCTTC	CASSAFGTSGRNNEQFF
TRBV6-6	-	-	TRBJ2-7	TGTGCCAGCAGTTACTCGACAGGTTTTTACGAGCAGTACTTC	CASSYSTGFYEQYF
TRBV19	-	TRBD1	TRBJ1-2	TGTGCCAGTAGCAATTACAGGGGCCATGGCTACACCTTC	CASSNYRGHGYTF
TRBV7-9	-	TRBD1	TRBJ2-7	TGTTCCAGCAGCTCCCCGGCGGCCTTCGGACAGGGGAACTCCTACGAGCAGTACTTC	CSSSSPAAFGQGNSYEQYF
TRBV11-2	-	TRBD2	TRBJ2-7	TGTGCCAGCAGCTTAGGGAGCGGGAGTGACGAGCAGTACTTC	CASSLGSGSDEQYF
TRBV10-3	once	TRBD2	TRBJ2-3	TGTGCCATCAGTGAACCTAGCGGGGGGGGATCCGGCACAGATACGCAGTATTTT	CAISEPSGGGSGTDTQYF
TRBV30	-	-	TRBJ1-4	TGTGCCTGGAGTCGAGGAGATTCTGGAAAACTGTTTTTT	CAWSRGDSGKLFF
TRBV7-6	-	-	TRBJ1-3	TGTGCCAGCAGCTTGTCTCAGAAAAACTCTGGAAACACCATATATTTT	CASSLSQKNSGNTIYF
TRBV5-4	few	TRBD2	TRBJ2-7	TGTGCCAGCAGCTTGACGGGGGGACCCCTCGAGCAGTACTTC	CASSLTGGPLEQYF
TRBV6-6	-	-	TRBJ2-3	TGTGCCAGCAGTTACCGAGGGCTGACAGATACGCAGTATTTT	CASSYRGLTDTQYF
TRBV9	once	TRBD2	TRBJ2-7	TGTGCCAGCAGCGCTTCGGGACTAGCGGGGGACGAGCAGTACTTC	CASSASGLAGDEQYF
TRBV4-3	-	TRBD2	TRBJ2-3	TGCGCCAGCAGCCCGGAGAGCGCGGGGGGCACAGATACGCAGTATTTT	CASSPESAGGTDTQYF
TRBV4-2	-	-	TRBJ2-2	TGTGCCAGCAGCCAAGAGGCACTGACTGGGGAGCTGTTTTTT	CASSQEALTGELFF
TRBV19	few	-	TRBJ1-4	TGTGCCAGTAGCCCCAGGGATAGGGCTAATGAAAAACTGTTTTTT	CASSPRDRANEKLFF
TRBV6-4	-	TRBD2	TRBJ2-3	TGTGCCAGCAGTGACGGACTAGCGGACACAGATACGCAGTATTTT	CASSDGLADTDTQYF
TRBV11-1	-	-	TRBJ2-5	TGTGCCAGCAGCCTTCCGGGACAACGGGAGACCCAGTACTTC	CASSLPGQRETQYF
TRBV27	-	-	TRBJ2-7	TGTGCCAGCAGTTTACAACAGTCCTACGAGCAGTACTTC	CASSLQQSYEQYF
TRBV7-2	-	-	TRBJ1-4	TGTGCCAGCAGCTTCAGACAGACCCCAACTAATGAAAAACTGTTTTTT	CASSFRQTPTNEKLFF
TRBV9	-	TRBD1	TRBJ1-6	TGTGCCAGCAGCGTAGCACCGGGACAGAATAATTCACCCCTCCACTTT	CASSVAPGQNNSPLHF
TRBV2	-	TRBD1	TRBJ1-2	TGTGCCAGCATGACAGGGCGTGGCTACACCTTC	CASMTGRGYTF
TRBV10-3	-	TRBD1	TRBJ1-2	TGTGCCATCAGTGGTACGAGGGGGCCTATACCTACCTATGGCTACACCTTC	CAISGTRGPIPTYGYTF
TRBV4-1	-	TRBD2	TRBJ2-7	TGCGCCAGCAGCCAAGATCCGCCTAGCGGGCTCGTGAGGGAGCAGTACTTC	CASSQDPPSGLVREQYF
TRBV12-5	-	-	TRBJ1-2	TGTGCTAGTGGTTTGGGGGCAGGGGCAGGCTACACCTTC	CASGLGAGAGYTF
TRBV27	-	-	TRBJ2-7	TGTGCCAGCAGTTCCCAGGACGGGGGTTTTTACGAGCAGTACTTC	CASSSQDGGFYEQYF
TRBV11-1	-	TRBD2	TRBJ2-5	TGTGCCAGCAGCTCCATAGCGGGGGGGCAAGGGGAGACCCAGTACTTC	CASSSIAGGQGETQYF
TRBV15	once	-	TRBJ1-3	TGTGCCACGTCGGAGGTACAGGGTAGAGGCGGAAACACCATATATTTT	CATSEVQGRGGNTIYF
TRBV7-9	-	TRBD1	TRBJ2-7	TGTGCCAGCAGCGGCCCGGGACAGGGGATTCACGAGCAGTACTTC	CASSGPGQGIHEQYF
TRBV5-1	-	TRBD2	TRBJ2-1	TGCGCCAGCAGCTTGGGGGCTGGGGGGGATGAGCAGTTCTTC	CASSLGAGGDEQFF
TRBV14	-	-	TRBJ2-7	TGTGCCAGCAGCCAAGGACGGACTTCGGGGAAATGGTTCAGCGAGCAGTACTTC	CASSQGRTSGKWFSEQYF
TRBV7-9	-	-	TRBJ2-1	TGTGCCAGCAGCTTACAGGGGGCGCTGAGCGGGGGGCACAACGAGCAGTTCTTC	CASSLQGALSGGHNEQFF
TRBV16	few	-	TRBJ1-3	TGTGCCAGCAGCCGGTCTGACAGTGGAAACACCATATATTTT	CASSRSDSGNTIYF
TRBV5-1	-	TRBD1	TRBJ1-1	TGCGCCAGCAGCTCGGACAGGGGTTCGTGGGGTGAAGCTTTCTTT	CASSSDRGSWGEAFF
TRBV5-1	-	TRBD2	TRBJ2-3	TGCGCCAGCAGCGGGGGACAGGTTCCGGGACTAGCGGGAGCAAAAGATACGCAGTATTTT	CASSGGQVPGLAGAKDTQYF
TRBV7-2	-	-	TRBJ2-2	TGTGCCAGCAGACGAAGGGGGGGGAACACCGGGGAGCTGTTTTTT	CASRRRGGNTGELFF
TRBV4-2	once	-	TRBJ2-2	TGTGCCAGCAGCCAAGATATCAGGGGCGGGAACACCGGGGAGCTGTTTTTT	CASSQDIRGGNTGELFF
TRBV6-1	-	-	TRBJ1-1	TGTGCCAGCCGTACAGGGCTAAACACTGAAGCTTTCTTT	CASRTGLNTEAFF
TRBV29-1	-	-	TRBJ1-5	TGCAGCGTTCAGGAACCGAATCAGCCCCAGCATTTT	CSVQEPNQPQHF
TRBV13	once	-	TRBJ1-5	TGTGCCAGCAGCTTTGGGGCAGTAAATCAGCCCCAGCATTTT	CASSFGAVNQPQHF
TRBV30	-	-	TRBJ1-1	TGTGCCTGGAGTGTACGAGGGCCCACTGAAGCTTTCTTT	CAWSVRGPTEAFF
TRBV5-4	-	-	TRBJ1-2	TGTGCCAGCAGTTTTCGGGGAGGGAAAGGCTACACCTTC	CASSFRGGKGYTF
TRBV4-2	-	-	TRBJ2-6	TGTGCCAGCAGCCAAGTCGGCAGGGGAGATGGGGCCAACGTCCTGACTTTC	CASSQVGRGDGANVLTF
TRBV4-2	once	-	TRBJ1-4	TGTGCCAGCAGCCAAGAAGTCCTGGCTCCAGGCTTCACTAATGAAAAACTGTTTTTT	CASSQEVLAPGFTNEKLFF
TRBV10-3	-	-	TRBJ2-7	TGTGCCATCAGTGTGTGGCTCCTGGAGACAGGCGAGCAGTACTTC	CAISVWLLETGEQYF
TRBV5-4	-	-	TRBJ1-1	TGTGCCAGCAGCTTGGACAGGCGGAACACTGAAGCTTTCTTT	CASSLDRRNTEAFF
TRBV30	once	-	TRBJ1-2	TGTGCCTGGAGTGATCTCGGGACATCAAGAAACTATGGCTACACCTTC	CAWSDLGTSRNYGYTF
TRBV30	-	-	TRBJ1-1	TGTGCCTGGAGCGATGGACAGTACACTGAAGCTTTCTTT	CAWSDGQYTEAFF
TRBV5-4	-	TRBD1	TRBJ1-2	TGTGCCAGCAGCTTGGGGGACAGGGACCATATTCAGGGCTACACCTTC	CASSLGDRDHIQGYTF